In this sample, the clone carrying this T cell receptor beta chain turned up a few times. Its antigen is undetermined. The record originates from a study of T cell repertoires in cytomegalovirus infection. On the study more broadly: Public TCR beta signature analysis indicated the presence of both CMV infection and matching HLA type.

Study-wide results and limits: HLA-C-restricted CMV-specific TCR beta clonotypes were dominant in the ex vivo response. Carriage of CMV together with the relevant HLA was identifiable through cumulative public TCR beta family frequency.

The germline V gene encodes CDR1 SEHNR and CDR2 FQNEAQ (reference sequence). This CDR3 is built from 15 residues. With V trimmed by 5 bases and J by 8 bases, 6 bases remained unmatched. TCRdb redid the calling of the reads with MiXCR, one entry per CDR3 protein. The profile shows almost 550,000 distinct CDR3 sequences, more than 15% of them singletons. The clonotype comes from a human donor in good health (CMV status not recorded). Some clones in this sample may be carry-over from other donors' samples. Sequencing was performed on CD8+ T cells from PBMCs. The chain uses TRBV7-9 and TRBJ1-6, with 10 bases that match TRBD1. This CDR3 is CASSRTGGIDSPLHF. CDR3 sequence (DNA): TGTGCCAGCAGCAGGACAGGGGGGATTGATTCACCCCTCCACTTT.